This T cell receptor (beta chain) appears in the sequencing data of a study of T cells after yellow fever vaccination. TCRdb reanalysed the 5' RACE reads using MiXCR and keeps one entry per CDR3 protein. The sample contains about 130,000 distinct CDR3 sequences, approximately 8.4% of which appear only once. The V gene lost 2 bases and the J gene lost 5 bases, with 7 bases spanning the gap. This CDR3 is built from 12 residues. The germline V gene has CDR1 MNHEY and CDR2 SVGEGT. The sequenced sample was CD8+ T cells sorted from PBMCs, obtained on the day of the yellow fever booster vaccination. This TCR derives from a young man who received the YFV17D yellow fever vaccine. The gene calls are TRBV6-2 or TRBV6-3 and TRBJ2-7, with D perhaps matching TRBD2 (5 bases). The CDR3 sequence is CASSYIANEQYF. CDR3 sequence (DNA): TGTGCCAGCAGTTACATAGCGAACGAGCAGTACTTC.